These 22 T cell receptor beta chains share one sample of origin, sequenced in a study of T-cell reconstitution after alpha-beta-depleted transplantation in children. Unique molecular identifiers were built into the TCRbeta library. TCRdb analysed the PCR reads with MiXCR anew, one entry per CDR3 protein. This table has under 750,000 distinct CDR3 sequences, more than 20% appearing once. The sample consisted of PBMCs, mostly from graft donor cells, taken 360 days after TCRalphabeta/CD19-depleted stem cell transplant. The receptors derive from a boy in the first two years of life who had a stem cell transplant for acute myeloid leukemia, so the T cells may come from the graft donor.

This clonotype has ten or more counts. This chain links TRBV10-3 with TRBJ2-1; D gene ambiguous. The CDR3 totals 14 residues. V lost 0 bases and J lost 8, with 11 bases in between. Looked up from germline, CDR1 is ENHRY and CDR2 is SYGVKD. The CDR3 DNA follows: TGTGCCATCAGTGAGTCGGGTGGTTTCTATGAGCAGTTCTTC. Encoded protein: CAISESGGFYEQFF.

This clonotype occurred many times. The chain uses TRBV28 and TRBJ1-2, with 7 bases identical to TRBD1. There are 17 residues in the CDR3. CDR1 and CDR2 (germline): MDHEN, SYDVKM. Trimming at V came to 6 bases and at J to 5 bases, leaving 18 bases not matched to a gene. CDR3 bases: TGTGCCAGCAGCGACATCAGTTTAAGCAGGGGGGCTTATGGCTACACCTTC. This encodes CASSDISLSRGAYGYTF.

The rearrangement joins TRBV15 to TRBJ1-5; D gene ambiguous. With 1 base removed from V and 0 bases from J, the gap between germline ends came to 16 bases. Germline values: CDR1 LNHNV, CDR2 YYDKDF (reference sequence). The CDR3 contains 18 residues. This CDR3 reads CATSRGAYSHYSNQPQHF. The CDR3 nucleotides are TGTGCCACCAGCAGAGGGGCTTACTCCCATTATAGCAATCAGCCCCAGCATTTT.

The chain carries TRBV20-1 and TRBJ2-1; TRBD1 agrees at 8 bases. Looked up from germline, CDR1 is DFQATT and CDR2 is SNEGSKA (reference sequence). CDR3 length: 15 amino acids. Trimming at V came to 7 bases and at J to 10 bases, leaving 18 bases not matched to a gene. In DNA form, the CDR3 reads TGCAGTGTTCCGACAAAGGACAGGGATCTTGGAGAGCAGTTCTTC. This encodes CSVPTKDRDLGEQFF.

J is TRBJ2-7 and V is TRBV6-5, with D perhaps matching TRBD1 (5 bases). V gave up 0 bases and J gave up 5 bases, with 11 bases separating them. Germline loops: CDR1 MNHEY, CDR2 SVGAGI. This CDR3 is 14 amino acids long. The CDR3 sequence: CASSYSTRVDEQYF. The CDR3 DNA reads TGTGCCAGCAGTTACTCGACCAGGGTCGACGAGCAGTACTTC.

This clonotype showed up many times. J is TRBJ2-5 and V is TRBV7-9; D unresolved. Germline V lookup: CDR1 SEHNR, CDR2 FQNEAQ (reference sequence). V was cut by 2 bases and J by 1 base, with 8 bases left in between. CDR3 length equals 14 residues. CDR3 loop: CASSLFLAQETQYF. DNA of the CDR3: TGTGCCAGCAGCTTATTCTTAGCCCAAGAGACCCAGTACTTC.

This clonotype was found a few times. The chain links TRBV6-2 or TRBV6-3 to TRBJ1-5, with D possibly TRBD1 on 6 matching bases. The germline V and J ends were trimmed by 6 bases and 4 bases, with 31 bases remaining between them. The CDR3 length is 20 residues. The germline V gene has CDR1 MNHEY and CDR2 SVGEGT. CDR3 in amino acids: CASSPGLLGRGWGSNQPQHF. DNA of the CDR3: TGTGCCAGCAGCCCGGGGCTCCTCGGCAGGGGATGGGGATCTAATCAGCCCCAGCATTTT.

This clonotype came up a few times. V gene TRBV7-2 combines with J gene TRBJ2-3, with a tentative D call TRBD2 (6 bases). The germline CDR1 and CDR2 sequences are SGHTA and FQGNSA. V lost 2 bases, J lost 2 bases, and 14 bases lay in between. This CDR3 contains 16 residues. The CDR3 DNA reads TGTGCCAGCAGCTTAAACGGGGGTTCTACCACAGATACGCAGTATTTT. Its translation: CASSLNGGSTTDTQYF.

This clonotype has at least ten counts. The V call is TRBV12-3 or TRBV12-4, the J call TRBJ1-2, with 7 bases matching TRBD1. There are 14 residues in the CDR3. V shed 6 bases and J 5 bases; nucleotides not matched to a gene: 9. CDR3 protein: CASRWDRGVYGYTF. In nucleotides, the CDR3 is TGTGCCAGCAGGTGGGACAGAGGGGTGTATGGCTACACCTTC.

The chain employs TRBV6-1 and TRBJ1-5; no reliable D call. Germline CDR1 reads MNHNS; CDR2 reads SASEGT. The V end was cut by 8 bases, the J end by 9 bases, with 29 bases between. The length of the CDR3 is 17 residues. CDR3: CASSWNNEISASWPQHF. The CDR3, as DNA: TGTGCCAGCTCGTGGAACAACGAAATATCGGCAAGTTGGCCCCAGCATTTT.

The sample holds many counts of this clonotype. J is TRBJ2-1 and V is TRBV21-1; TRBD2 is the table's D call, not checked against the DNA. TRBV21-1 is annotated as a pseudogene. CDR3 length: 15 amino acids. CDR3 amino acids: CASSKELVRGHEQFF. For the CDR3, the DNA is TGTGCCAGCAGCAAAGAACTAGTACGGGGACATGAGCAGTTCTTC.

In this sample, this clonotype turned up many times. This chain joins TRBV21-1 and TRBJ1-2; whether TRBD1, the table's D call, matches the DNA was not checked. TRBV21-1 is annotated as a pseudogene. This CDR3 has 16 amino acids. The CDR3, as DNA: TGTGCCAGCAGCAAAGATGGTCGGGGACAGGGGGATGGCTACACCTTC. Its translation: CASSKDGRGQGDGYTF.

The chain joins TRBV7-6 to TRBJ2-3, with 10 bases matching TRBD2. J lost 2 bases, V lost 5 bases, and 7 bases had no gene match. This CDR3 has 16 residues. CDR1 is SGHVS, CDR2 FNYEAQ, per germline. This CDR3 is CASSTLSGGTTDTQYF. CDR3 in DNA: TGTGCCAGCAGCACCCTTAGCGGGGGGACCACAGATACGCAGTATTTT.

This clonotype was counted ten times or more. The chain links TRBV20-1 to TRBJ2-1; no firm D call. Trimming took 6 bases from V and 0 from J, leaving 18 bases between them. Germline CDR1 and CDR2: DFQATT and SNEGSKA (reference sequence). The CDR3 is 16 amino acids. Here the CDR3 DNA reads TGCAGTGCACCGCGAAGGGCGTCCCTCTCCTACAATGAGCAGTTCTTC. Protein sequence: CSAPRRASLSYNEQFF.

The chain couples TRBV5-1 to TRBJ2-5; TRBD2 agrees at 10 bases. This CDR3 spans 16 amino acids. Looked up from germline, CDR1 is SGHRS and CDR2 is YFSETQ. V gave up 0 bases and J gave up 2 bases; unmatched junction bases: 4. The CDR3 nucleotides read TGCGCCAGCAGCTTGGGACTAGCGGGCTATCAAGAGACCCAGTACTTC. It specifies CASSLGLAGYQETQYF.

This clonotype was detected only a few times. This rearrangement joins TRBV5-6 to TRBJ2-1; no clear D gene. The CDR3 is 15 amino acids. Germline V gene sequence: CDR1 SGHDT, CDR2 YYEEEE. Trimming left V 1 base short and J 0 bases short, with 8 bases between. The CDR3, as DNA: TGTGCCAGCAGCTTGAGGCCAGGCTCCTACAATGAGCAGTTCTTC. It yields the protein CASSLRPGSYNEQFF.

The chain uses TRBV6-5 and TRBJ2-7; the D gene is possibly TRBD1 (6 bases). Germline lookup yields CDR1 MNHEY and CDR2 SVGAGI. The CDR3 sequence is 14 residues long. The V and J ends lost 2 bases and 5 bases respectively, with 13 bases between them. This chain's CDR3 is CASSYQTGTNEQYF. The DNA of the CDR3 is TGTGCCAGCAGTTACCAGACAGGCACCAACGAGCAGTACTTC.

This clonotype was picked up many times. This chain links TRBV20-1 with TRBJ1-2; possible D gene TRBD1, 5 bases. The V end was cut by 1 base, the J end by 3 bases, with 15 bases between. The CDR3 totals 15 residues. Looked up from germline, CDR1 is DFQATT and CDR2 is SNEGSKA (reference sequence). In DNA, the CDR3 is TGCAGTGCTAGAGTCCCGGGACCCCCGGACTATGGCTACACCTTC. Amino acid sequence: CSARVPGPPDYGYTF.

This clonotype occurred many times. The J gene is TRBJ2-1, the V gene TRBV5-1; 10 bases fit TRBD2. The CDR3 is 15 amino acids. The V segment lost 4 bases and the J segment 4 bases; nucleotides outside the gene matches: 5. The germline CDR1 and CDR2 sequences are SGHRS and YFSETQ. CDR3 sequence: CASSLLAGVYNEQFF. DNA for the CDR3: TGCGCCAGCAGCCTGCTAGCGGGGGTATACAATGAGCAGTTCTTC.

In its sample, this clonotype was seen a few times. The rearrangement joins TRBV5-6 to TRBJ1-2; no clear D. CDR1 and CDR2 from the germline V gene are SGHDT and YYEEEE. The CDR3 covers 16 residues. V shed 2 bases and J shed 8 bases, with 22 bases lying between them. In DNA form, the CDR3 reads TGTGCCAGCAGCTTCGGCAGGCCGCCGCCACGTAAAGGCTACACCTTC. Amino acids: CASSFGRPPPRKGYTF.

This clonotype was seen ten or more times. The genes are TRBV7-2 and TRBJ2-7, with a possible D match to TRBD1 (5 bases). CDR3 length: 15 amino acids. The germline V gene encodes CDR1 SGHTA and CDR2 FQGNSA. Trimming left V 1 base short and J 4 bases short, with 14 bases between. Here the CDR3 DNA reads TGTGCCAGCAGCTTAGATCGGACATCAGGTTACGAGCAGTACTTC. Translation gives CASSLDRTSGYEQYF.

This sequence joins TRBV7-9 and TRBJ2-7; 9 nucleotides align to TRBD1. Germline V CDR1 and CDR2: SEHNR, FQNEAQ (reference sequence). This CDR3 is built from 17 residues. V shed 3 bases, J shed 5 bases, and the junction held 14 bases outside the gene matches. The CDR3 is CASSFGQGLPASDEQYF. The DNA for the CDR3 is TGTGCCAGCAGCTTTGGACAGGGGTTGCCGGCTAGCGACGAGCAGTACTTC.